Listed below are T cell receptor beta chains from one sample, sequenced in a study of T cell responses to AZD1222 COVID-19 vaccine. Profiled with immunoSEQ multiplex PCR; TCRdb holds only in-frame clones, not every one. The sample has 100,000 or so clones, just under 90% seen once; the top ten hold 10% to 15%. Sequencing was performed on peripheral blood, taken on day 0 of AZD1222 vaccination. The source of these receptors is an adult in good health. CDR3s include the opening cysteine and the closing phenylalanine or tryptophan. A D gene is named only where the DNA matches it firmly. Clone size is stated in some rows and not others, as once, few, many or a class when expanded.

CDR3aa: CASGPLHTDTQYF
CDR3nt: TGTGCCTCAGGTCCTCTCCACACAGATACGCAGTATTTT
j_gene: TRBJ2-3
abundance: .
v_gene: TRBV19
d_gene: .

CDR3aa: CASQQGGTTYEQYF
CDR3nt: TGTGCCAGCCAGCAGGGCGGGACGACCTACGAGCAGTACTTC
j_gene: TRBJ2-7
abundance: .
v_gene: TRBV7-2
d_gene: .

CDR3aa: CSAERGFGYGYTF
CDR3nt: TGCAGCGCCGAGAGGGGGTTCGGCTATGGCTACACCTTC
j_gene: TRBJ1-2
abundance: .
v_gene: TRBV29-1
d_gene: .

CDR3aa: CASSYRTGKGTGELFF
CDR3nt: TGTGCCAGCAGTTACAGGACAGGGAAGGGTACCGGGGAGCTGTTTTTT
j_gene: TRBJ2-2
abundance: .
v_gene: TRBV6-2/TRBV6-3
d_gene: TRBD1

CDR3aa: CASNRGIVYGYTF
CDR3nt: TGTGCCAGTAACAGGGGAATCGTATATGGCTACACCTTC
j_gene: TRBJ1-2
abundance: .
v_gene: TRBV10-3
d_gene: TRBD1

CDR3aa: CASSADVGAGNTIYF
CDR3nt: TGTGCCAGCAGCGCCGACGTGGGAGCTGGAAACACCATATATTTT
j_gene: TRBJ1-3
abundance: .
v_gene: TRBV9
d_gene: .

CDR3aa: CASLSGRGETQYF
CDR3nt: TGTGCCAGCCTTAGCGGGAGGGGAGAGACCCAGTACTTC
j_gene: TRBJ2-5
abundance: .
v_gene: TRBV28
d_gene: TRBD2

CDR3aa: CASSLAAGNQPQHF
CDR3nt: TGTGCCAGCAGCTTAGCGGCAGGGAATCAGCCCCAGCATTTT
j_gene: TRBJ1-5
abundance: .
v_gene: TRBV7-8
d_gene: .

CDR3aa: CASGLEGAGNYGYTF
CDR3nt: TGTGCTAGTGGTTTGGAGGGGGCTGGGAACTATGGCTACACCTTC
j_gene: TRBJ1-2
abundance: .
v_gene: TRBV12-5
d_gene: TRBD1

CDR3aa: CAWNRRSGKTRPSYNEQFF
CDR3nt: TGTGCCTGGAACCGACGGAGCGGGAAGACTAGACCCTCCTACAATGAGCAGTTCTTC
j_gene: TRBJ2-1
abundance: .
v_gene: TRBV30
d_gene: TRBD2

CDR3aa: CASSDGGGGYTF
CDR3nt: TGTGCCAGTAGTGACGGGGGAGGCGGCTACACCTTC
j_gene: TRBJ1-2
abundance: .
v_gene: TRBV19
d_gene: .

CDR3aa: CASSETRQGAEFF
CDR3nt: TGCGCCAGCAGTGAGACCAGACAGGGGGCTGAGTTCTTC
j_gene: TRBJ2-1
abundance: .
v_gene: TRBV10-2
d_gene: TRBD1

CDR3aa: CATSDPDRGNEQFF
CDR3nt: TGTGCCACCAGTGATCCCGACAGGGGGAATGAGCAGTTCTTC
j_gene: TRBJ2-1
abundance: .
v_gene: TRBV24-1
d_gene: TRBD1

CDR3aa: CASSRTSGPGTQYF
CDR3nt: TGCGCCAGCAGCCGGACTAGCGGACCTGGGACGCAGTATTTT
j_gene: TRBJ2-3
abundance: few
v_gene: TRBV4-1
d_gene: TRBD2

CDR3aa: CASRPRGDSPLHF
CDR3nt: TGTGCCAGCAGGCCCAGGGGAGATTCACCCCTCCACTTT
j_gene: TRBJ1-6
abundance: .
v_gene: TRBV2
d_gene: .

CDR3aa: CASSSQGSGYTF
CDR3nt: TGTGCCAGCAGTTCTCAGGGATCGGGCTACACCTTC
j_gene: TRBJ1-2
abundance: .
v_gene: TRBV6-6
d_gene: .

CDR3aa: CATNRDRGGEKLFF
CDR3nt: TGTGCCACGAACCGGGACAGGGGCGGAGAAAAACTGTTTTTT
j_gene: TRBJ1-4
abundance: .
v_gene: TRBV10-3
d_gene: TRBD1

CDR3aa: CASRERDSLGYEQYF
CDR3nt: TGTGCCAGTAGGGAACGGGACTCTCTGGGCTACGAGCAGTACTTC
j_gene: TRBJ2-7
abundance: .
v_gene: TRBV19
d_gene: .

CDR3aa: CASSLAAGGPGDTQYF
CDR3nt: TGCGCCAGCAGCTTGGCAGCGGGAGGGCCCGGAGATACGCAGTATTTT
j_gene: TRBJ2-3
abundance: once
v_gene: TRBV5-1
d_gene: TRBD2

CDR3aa: CASSKTSGGTDTQYF
CDR3nt: TGTGCCAGCAGCAAAACTAGCGGGGGCACAGATACGCAGTATTTT
j_gene: TRBJ2-3
abundance: .
v_gene: TRBV2
d_gene: TRBD2

CDR3aa: CASSASRGLILPGELFF
CDR3nt: TGTGCCAGCAGCGCCTCCCGGGGCCTCATTTTGCCCGGGGAGCTGTTTTTT
j_gene: TRBJ2-2
abundance: .
v_gene: TRBV5-6
d_gene: .

CDR3aa: CASSFSGQGNTEAFF
CDR3nt: TGTGCCAGCAGCTTCTCCGGACAGGGAAACACTGAAGCTTTCTTT
j_gene: TRBJ1-1
abundance: .
v_gene: TRBV7-8
d_gene: TRBD1

CDR3aa: CSGESSGGTEAFF
CDR3nt: TGCAGCGGCGAATCCTCGGGGGGAACTGAAGCTTTCTTT
j_gene: TRBJ1-1
abundance: .
v_gene: TRBV29-1
d_gene: .

CDR3aa: CASSFGWAQTGVGGYTF
CDR3nt: TGTGCCAGCAGTTTCGGTTGGGCCCAGACAGGGGTGGGTGGCTACACCTTC
j_gene: TRBJ1-2
abundance: .
v_gene: TRBV28
d_gene: TRBD1

CDR3aa: CASSHGGEGKETQYF
CDR3nt: TGTGCCAGCAGCCACGGGGGAGAAGGGAAAGAGACCCAGTACTTC
j_gene: TRBJ2-5
abundance: .
v_gene: TRBV9
d_gene: .

CDR3aa: CASSLAQGVYGYTF
CDR3nt: TGTGCCAGCAGTTTGGCACAGGGGGTCTATGGCTACACCTTC
j_gene: TRBJ1-2
abundance: few
v_gene: TRBV28
d_gene: TRBD1

CDR3aa: CASSDDRTESSEKLFF
CDR3nt: TGTGCCAGCAGTGATGATCGGACGGAGTCAAGTGAAAAACTGTTTTTT
j_gene: TRBJ1-4
abundance: .
v_gene: TRBV28
d_gene: .